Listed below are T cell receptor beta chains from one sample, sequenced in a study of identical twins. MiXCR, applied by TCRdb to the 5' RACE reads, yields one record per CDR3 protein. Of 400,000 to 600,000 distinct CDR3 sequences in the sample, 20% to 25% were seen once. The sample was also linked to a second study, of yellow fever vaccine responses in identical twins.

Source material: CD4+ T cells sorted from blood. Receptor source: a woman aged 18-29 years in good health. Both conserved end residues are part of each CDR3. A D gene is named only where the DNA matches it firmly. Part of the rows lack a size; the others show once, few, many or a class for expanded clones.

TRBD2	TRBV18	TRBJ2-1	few	TGTGCCAGCTCACCACCGCCTAGGGGACTAGGGACCGGAGATGAGCAGTTCTTC	CASSPPPRGLGTGDEQFF
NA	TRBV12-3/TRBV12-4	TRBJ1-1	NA	TGTGCCAGCAGACACCTGCGGGACTCGTGGGCTTTCTTT	CASRHLRDSWAFF
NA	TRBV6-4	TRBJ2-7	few	TGTGCCAGCATTACGCCGGGCGTAAGGTACGAGCAGTACTTC	CASITPGVRYEQYF
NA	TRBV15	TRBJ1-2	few	TGTGCCACTAAACAGGGAAACCTTAACTATGGCTACACCTTC	CATKQGNLNYGYTF
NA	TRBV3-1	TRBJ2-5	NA	TGTGCCAGCAACCCGGACGGTCAAGAGACCCAGTACTTC	CASNPDGQETQYF
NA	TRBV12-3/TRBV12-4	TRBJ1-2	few	TGTGCCAGCAGTCATGACGGAGACTATGGCTACACCTTC	CASSHDGDYGYTF
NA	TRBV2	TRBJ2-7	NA	TGTGCCAGCAGGTGGACAGCTATCTACGAGCAGTACTTC	CASRWTAIYEQYF
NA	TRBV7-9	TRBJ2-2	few	TGTGCCAGCAGCTTTACCTCCCCCGGGGAGCTGTTTTTT	CASSFTSPGELFF
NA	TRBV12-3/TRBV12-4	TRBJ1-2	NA	TGTGCCAGCAGCTACTCCGGGCCCCGAGATTCTTACGGCTACACCTTC	CASSYSGPRDSYGYTF
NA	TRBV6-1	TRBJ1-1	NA	TGTGCCAGCACCACTGAACGGGGCCCTAACACTGAAGCTTTCTTT	CASTTERGPNTEAFF
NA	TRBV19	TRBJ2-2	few	TGTGCCAGTAGTATCGCCGGGAGGAACACCGGGGAGCTGTTTTTT	CASSIAGRNTGELFF
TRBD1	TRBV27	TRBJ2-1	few	TGTGCCACCTCCGGGACAGGGTTTGTAGATGAGCAGTTCTTC	CATSGTGFVDEQFF
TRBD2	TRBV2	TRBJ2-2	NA	TGTGCCAGCAGTATACTAGCGGGGGGCCATACCGGGGAGCTGTTTTTT	CASSILAGGHTGELFF
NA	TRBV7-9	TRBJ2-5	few	TGTGCCACCGACCAGGGGGGGGTTCTGCAGACCCAGTACTTC	CATDQGGVLQTQYF
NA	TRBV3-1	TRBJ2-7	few	TGTGCCAGCAGCCCCAGGGGAGCGGGTCGCTCCTACGAGCAGTACTTC	CASSPRGAGRSYEQYF
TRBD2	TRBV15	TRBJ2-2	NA	TGTGCCACCAGGGGGACTAGCGGGAGTCGAGACACCGGGGAGCTGTTTTTT	CATRGTSGSRDTGELFF
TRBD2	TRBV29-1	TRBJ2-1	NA	TGCAGCGTTGATGGGACTAGCGGGAGAGGTGAGCAGTTCTTC	CSVDGTSGRGEQFF
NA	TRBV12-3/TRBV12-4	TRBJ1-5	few	TGTGCCAGCAGCCTTCGTTTATCCGCCTATAGCAATCAGCCCCAGCATTTT	CASSLRLSAYSNQPQHF
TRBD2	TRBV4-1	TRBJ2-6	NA	TGCGCCAGCAGCCATTGGGGACTAGCGAACTCTGGGGCCAACGTCCTGACTTTC	CASSHWGLANSGANVLTF
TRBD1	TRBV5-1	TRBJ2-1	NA	TGCGCCAGCAGAGGGACAGGCGGCCAAGTGCAGTTCTTC	CASRGTGGQVQFF
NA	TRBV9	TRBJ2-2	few	TGTGCCAGCAGCGTAGACGACAACACCGGGGAGCTGTTTTTT	CASSVDDNTGELFF
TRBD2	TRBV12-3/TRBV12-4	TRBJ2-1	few	TGTGCCAGCAGTTTTGCGGCGGGAGTGTCCGATGAGCAGTTCTTC	CASSFAAGVSDEQFF
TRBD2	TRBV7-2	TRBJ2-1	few	TGTGCCAGCAGTCGGACTAGCGGGGAAGTTTACAATGAGCAGTTCTTC	CASSRTSGEVYNEQFF
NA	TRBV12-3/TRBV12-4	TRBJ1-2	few	TGTGCCAGCAGTTTTGGGGGGGGCCTCTATGGCTACACCTTC	CASSFGGGLYGYTF
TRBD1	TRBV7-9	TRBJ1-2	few	TGTGCCAGCAGCGGGAAGACAGGGTCTCATGGCTACACCTTC	CASSGKTGSHGYTF
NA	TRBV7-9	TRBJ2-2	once	TGTGCCAGCAGCTTAGGAGGCCAGATGGACACCGGGGAGCTGTTTTTT	CASSLGGQMDTGELFF
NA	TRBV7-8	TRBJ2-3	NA	TGTGCCAGCAGTTCCTACCGGGGCACAGATACGCAGTATTTT	CASSSYRGTDTQYF
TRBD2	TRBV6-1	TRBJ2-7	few	TGTGCCAGCAGCCCGGGACTAGCGGGAGTAAACGAGCAGTACTTC	CASSPGLAGVNEQYF
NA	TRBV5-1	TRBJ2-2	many	TGCGCCAGCAGCCTACCGACTAGACCCGGGGAGCTGTTTTTT	CASSLPTRPGELFF
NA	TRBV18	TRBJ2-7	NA	TGTGCCAGCTCACCACCGATGGGTTACGGGAGAGCTGAGTACGAGCAGTACTTC	CASSPPMGYGRAEYEQYF
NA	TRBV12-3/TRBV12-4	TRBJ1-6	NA	TGTACCATCAGTTCCTCATCTCACTACCGCTCTAATTCACCCCTCCACTTT	CTISSSSHYRSNSPLHF
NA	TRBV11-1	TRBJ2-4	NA	TGTGCCAGCAGCTTATCGGAATTCGGGGGAATAGCCAAAAACATTCAGTACTTC	CASSLSEFGGIAKNIQYF
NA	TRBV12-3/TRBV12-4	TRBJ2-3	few	TGTGCCAGCAGGGTTAGCGGTCGAACAGATACGCAGTATTTT	CASRVSGRTDTQYF
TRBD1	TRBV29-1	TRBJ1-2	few	TGCAGCGTCGCGCAGGGACAGACCACCTATGGCTACACCTTC	CSVAQGQTTYGYTF
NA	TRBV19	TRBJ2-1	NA	TGTGCCAGTAGTATCGAATGGGGGCAGGGTCCCTACAATGAGCAGTTCTTC	CASSIEWGQGPYNEQFF
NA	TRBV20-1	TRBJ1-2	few	TGCAGTGCTAGACGTCCCGATGGCTACACCTTC	CSARRPDGYTF
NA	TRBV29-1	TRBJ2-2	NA	TGCAGCGTTGGGGATCTTGAGCGGAAGAACACCGGGGAGCTGTTTTTT	CSVGDLERKNTGELFF
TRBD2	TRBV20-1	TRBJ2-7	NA	TGCAGTGCTCGTCCGGGACTAGCGGGCGAGCAGTACTTC	CSARPGLAGEQYF
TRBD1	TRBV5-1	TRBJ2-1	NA	TGCGCCACCGGAGTAGGACAGGGGAAGAATGAGCAGTTCTTC	CATGVGQGKNEQFF
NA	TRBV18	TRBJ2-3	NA	TGTGCCAGCTCACCGTCTAGCGCGGAGGGTACGCAGTATTTT	CASSPSSAEGTQYF
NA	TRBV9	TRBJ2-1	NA	TGTGCCAGCAGCGTAACTCCGGGACAAAATTCCTACAATGAGCAGTTCTTC	CASSVTPGQNSYNEQFF
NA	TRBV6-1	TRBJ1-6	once	TGTGCCAGCAGCCCTTACGCCGGGACCCGACGGGGTTCACCCCTCCACTTT	CASSPYAGTRRGSPLHF
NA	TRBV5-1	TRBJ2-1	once	TGCGCCAGCAGCTTTAACGGGGGCCAATACAATGAGCAGTTCTTC	CASSFNGGQYNEQFF
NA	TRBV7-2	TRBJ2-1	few	TGTGCCAGCAGCCCCCTTCCGGGGTCCTACAATGAGCAGTTCTTC	CASSPLPGSYNEQFF
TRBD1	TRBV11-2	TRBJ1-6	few	TGTGCCAGCAGCGGGCGGACAGGGCCAAATTCACCCCTCCACTTT	CASSGRTGPNSPLHF
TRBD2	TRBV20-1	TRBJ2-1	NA	TGCAGTGCTGACCGGGGGGGCGTTTCCTACAATGAGCAGTTCTTC	CSADRGGVSYNEQFF
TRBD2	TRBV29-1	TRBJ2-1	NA	TGCAGCGTGCAGGGACTAGCGATTGGTAATGAGCAGTTCTTC	CSVQGLAIGNEQFF
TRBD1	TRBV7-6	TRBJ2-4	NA	TGTGCCAGCAGCCCACCCGGGACAGGGAACATTCAGTACTTC	CASSPPGTGNIQYF
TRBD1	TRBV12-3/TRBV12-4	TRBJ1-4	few	TGTGCCAGCAGTCGCCTAGCCGGGACAGGCCATGAAAAACTGTTTTTT	CASSRLAGTGHEKLFF
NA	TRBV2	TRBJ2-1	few	TGTGCCAGCAGGGACAGATTTTCTTACAATGAGCAGTTCTTC	CASRDRFSYNEQFF
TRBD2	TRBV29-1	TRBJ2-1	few	TGCAGCGCCGGGGGGGGGTACAATGAGCAGTTCTTC	CSAGGGYNEQFF
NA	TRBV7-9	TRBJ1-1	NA	TGTGCCAGCAGCCAAGATGAGAACACTGAAGCTTTCTTT	CASSQDENTEAFF
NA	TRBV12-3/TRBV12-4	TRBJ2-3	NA	TGTGCCAGCAGTCCCCCTGAGGGCCAGGTATTGCCAGATACGCAGTATTTT	CASSPPEGQVLPDTQYF